The 8 T cell receptor beta chains reported below all come from one sample, sequenced in a study of blood T cell repertoires in COVID-19 (dated by TCRdb to the early 2020s). Libraries were constructed by the immunoSEQ multiplex PCR assay. The immuneACCESS repertoire file appears here via TCRdb, limited to in-frame rearrangements. These files lack a portion of the clones; in checked studies, under half of the deficit traces to unresolved V genes, and the cause of the others is not known. For this sample the table gives tens of thousands of clones, of which 88% were detected only once. The top ten constitute approximately 40% of the sample. Source material: peripheral blood. These receptors all come from a woman aged 55 to 70 with COVID-19, enrolled during active disease.

This clone showed up many times. The rearrangement uses TRBV18 and TRBJ1-2; D perhaps matches TRBD1 (5 bases). The CDR3 sequence is 14 residues long. Germline CDR1 reads KGHSH; CDR2 reads LQKENI. Trimming removed 0 bases from V and 4 bases from J, with 9 bases in between. As DNA, the CDR3 is TGTGCCAGCTCACCACCGACAGAAAGCTATGGCTACACCTTC. Translation gives CASSPPTESYGYTF.

This sequence joins TRBV2 and TRBJ2-7; no firm D call. The CDR3 loop spans 11 amino acids. Per germline, CDR1 SNHLY and CDR2 FYNNEI. Trimming took off 1 base at V and 6 bases at J, with 4 bases between the two ends. The CDR3 protein is CASSEGAEQYF. The CDR3 DNA reads as TGTGCCAGCAGTGAAGGAGCCGAGCAGTACTTC.

This chain joins TRBV6-5 and TRBJ1-5; D may be TRBD1 (6 bases). V lost 7 bases and J 2 bases, leaving 15 bases between the germline ends. CDR3 length equals 15 residues. The germline V gene encodes CDR1 MNHEY and CDR2 SVGAGI. The CDR3 DNA reads TGTGCCAGCACTCACCAGGGGTCACGCAATCAGCCCCAGCATTTT. The encoded protein is CASTHQGSRNQPQHF.

This chain connects TRBV4-1 to TRBJ2-7; D not resolved. The ends were cut back, 0 bases at V and 5 bases at J, with 11 bases in the middle. The CDR3 is made up of 14 amino acids. Germline V gives CDR1 MGHRA, CDR2 YSYEKL. The CDR3 region has the DNA TGCGCCAGCAGCCAAGAGCGAGTCGGAGACGAGCAGTACTTC. Encoded protein: CASSQERVGDEQYF.

The rearrangement links TRBV10-3 to TRBJ2-2, with D possibly matching TRBD1 (5 bases). V lost 3 bases and J 6 bases, leaving 20 bases between the germline ends. The CDR3 is made up of 17 amino acids. The germline CDR1 and CDR2 sequences are ENHRY and SYGVKD. CDR3 in DNA: TGTGCCATCAGTGACTCCTCCGTGGGGCCTACCGCCGGGGAGCTGTTTTTT. Residues: CAISDSSVGPTAGELFF.

The rearrangement links TRBV5-4 to TRBJ2-1, with a weak D call TRBD2 (5 bases). Germline V lookup: CDR1 SGHNT, CDR2 YYREEE (reference sequence). The CDR3 contains 15 residues. Trimming took off 3 bases at V and 4 bases at J, with 14 bases between the two ends. The CDR3 is CASSSDPEGYNEQFF. The CDR3 DNA follows: TGTGCCAGCAGCTCGGACCCCGAGGGTTACAATGAGCAGTTCTTC.

V gene TRBV27 combines with J gene TRBJ2-3, with TRBD2 matching over 7 bases. Trimming at V came to 1 base and at J to 6 bases, leaving 1 base not matched to a gene. Germline CDR1 MNHEY, CDR2 SMNVEV (reference sequence). The CDR3 runs 13 residues. CDR3 amino acids: CASSLWTSDTQYF. The CDR3 DNA follows: TGTGCCAGCAGTTTATGGACTAGTGATACGCAGTATTTT.

This clone was found a few times. CDR3 in DNA: TGTGCCAGCACGCGGGATAACTATGGCTACACCTTC. Translation gives CASTRDNYGYTF. The chain couples TRBV5-6 to TRBJ1-2; D is uncertain. Germline V lookup: CDR1 SGHDT, CDR2 YYEEEE. This CDR3 has 12 residues. Trimming took 6 bases from V and 1 from J, leaving 7 bases between them.